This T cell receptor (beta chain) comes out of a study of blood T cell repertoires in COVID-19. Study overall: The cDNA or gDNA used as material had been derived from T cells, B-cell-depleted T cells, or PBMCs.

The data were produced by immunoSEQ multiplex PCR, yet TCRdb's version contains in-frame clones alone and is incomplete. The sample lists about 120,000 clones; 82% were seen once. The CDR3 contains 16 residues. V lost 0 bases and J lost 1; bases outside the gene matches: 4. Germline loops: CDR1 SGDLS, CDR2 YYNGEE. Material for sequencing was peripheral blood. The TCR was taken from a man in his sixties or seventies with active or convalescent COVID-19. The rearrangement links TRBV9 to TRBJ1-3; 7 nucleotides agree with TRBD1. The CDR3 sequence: CASSVGGGASGNTIYF. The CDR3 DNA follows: TGTGCCAGCAGCGTAGGAGGGGGCGCATCTGGAAACACCATATATTTT.